Following are 7 T cell receptor beta chains from one sample sequenced in a study of cytomegalovirus exposure and HLA in healthy donors. The assay was immunoSEQ multiplex PCR, and TCRdb's table has in-frame clones only and misses some. The repertoire holds 250,000 to 350,000 clones, with roughly 90% as singletons. Sequencing used PBMCs. These TCRs come from a man under 40 in good health and CMV-seronegative.

The rearrangement links TRBV6-1 to TRBJ2-1; D is perhaps TRBD1 (5 bases). CDR3 size: 13 residues. Germline V lookup: CDR1 MNHNS, CDR2 SASEGT. V lost 3 bases to trimming and J lost 5 bases, with 8 bases between them. CDR3 residues: CASSEDTHNEQFF. The DNA of the CDR3 is TGTGCCAGCAGTGAGGACACCCACAATGAGCAGTTCTTC.

This chain connects TRBV4-2 to TRBJ2-2; D perhaps matches TRBD1 (6 bases). Germline-derived CDR1 and CDR2 are LGHNA and YNFKEQ. This CDR3 is built from 17 residues. V lost 1 base and J 1 base, leaving 13 bases between the germline ends. CDR3 nucleotides: TGTGCCAGCAGCCAAGTCATTACGGGACAGAACACCGGGGAGCTGTTTTTT. As protein: CASSQVITGQNTGELFF.

This clone showed up just once. The rearrangement joins TRBV13 to TRBJ2-2, with D possibly matching TRBD2 (5 bases). Between the trimmed V and J ends, which lost 0 bases and 5 bases, there was a span of 16 bases. The CDR3 is 17 amino acids. Germline V gene lookup returns CDR1 PRHDT and CDR2 FYEKMQ (reference sequence). The CDR3 DNA reads as TGTGCCAGCAGCTTAGGCCCGCCAGGTCGAGGGACCGGGGAGCTGTTTTTT. This codes for CASSLGPPGRGTGELFF. The entire variable domain, with the rest obtained from reference TRBV13 and TRBJ2-2, is as follows: AAGVIQSPRHLIKEKRETATLKCYPIPRHDTVYWYQQGPGQDPQFLISFYEKMQSDKGSIPDRFSAQQFSDYHSELNMSSLELGDSALYFCASSLGPPGRGTGELFFGEGSRLTVL.

The chain is built from TRBV4-1 and TRBJ1-1; D call uncertain. This CDR3 contains 14 residues. V lost 3 bases and J 4 bases, leaving 12 bases between the germline ends. CDR1 MGHRA and CDR2 YSYEKL come from the germline V gene. For the CDR3, the DNA is TGCGCCAGCAGCCAGACGAGGGAGTCCACTGAAGCTTTCTTT. Amino acids: CASSQTRESTEAFF.

The sample holds a few counts of this clone. The same CDR3 also results from other DNA sequences found in this sample. The chain is built from TRBV19 and TRBJ1-2; the D is unclear. In germline, CDR1 is LNHDA, CDR2 SQIVND (reference sequence). Trimming stripped 3 bases from V and 2 bases from J, with 10 bases between. The CDR3 runs 14 residues. The CDR3 nucleotides read TGTGCCAGTAGTATCAGGACGGGGAACTATGGCTACACCTTC. Protein product: CASSIRTGNYGYTF.

The chain links TRBV11-1 to TRBJ2-2, with D tentatively TRBD1 (5 bases). There are 15 residues in the CDR3. Germline CDR1 is SGHAT and CDR2 is FQDESV (reference sequence). Between the trimmed V and J ends, which lost 3 bases and 1 base, there was a span of 9 bases. CDR3 region: CASSLSGQNTGELFF. The CDR3 nucleotides are TGTGCCAGCAGCTTGTCCGGACAGAACACCGGGGAGCTGTTTTTT.

V usage is TRBV27 and J usage is TRBJ1-1, with D possibly matching TRBD1 (5 bases). Germline assignment: CDR1 MNHEY and CDR2 SMNVEV (reference sequence). V shed 0 bases and J shed 0 bases, with 20 bases lying between them. The CDR3 length is 19 residues. CDR3 region: CASSLSVPGRGFMNTEAFF. The CDR3 DNA reads TGTGCCAGCAGTTTATCGGTCCCGGGGAGGGGTTTCATGAACACTGAAGCTTTCTTT.